The sequence of this TCR beta chain was determined in a study of blood T cell repertoires in COVID-19. Study information: Italy, Spain and the United States were the sources of the convalescent and acute COVID-19 samples.

The germline V and J ends were trimmed by 0 bases and 9 bases, with 15 bases remaining between them. This CDR3 has 16 amino acids. Per the germline V gene, CDR1 is KGHSH and CDR2 is LQKENI. Profiled with immunoSEQ multiplex PCR; TCRdb holds only in-frame clones, not every one. The sample contains hundreds of thousands of clones, around nine tenths of which appear only once. The sample consisted of peripheral blood. The chain uses TRBV18 and TRBJ1-6, with D possibly being TRBD1 (5 bases). The sequence was collected from a woman aged 55-70 years who had recovered from COVID-19. CDR3 coding DNA: TGTGCCAGCTCACCACCGAGTTTAGGGGTGGGTTCACCCCTCCACTTT. This codes for CASSPPSLGVGSPLHF. Based on the CDR3 plus reference TRBV18 and TRBJ1-6, the full variable domain is NAGVMQNPRHLVRRRGQEARLRCSPMKGHSHVYWYRQLPEEGLKFMVYLQKENIIDESGMPKERFSAEFPKEGPSILRIQQVVRGDSAAYFCASSPPSLGVGSPLHFGNGTRLTVT.